Listed below are T cell receptor beta chains from one sample, sequenced in a study of blood T cell repertoires in COVID-19. TCRdb's copy holds only in-frame clones and misses some; the assay was immunoSEQ multiplex PCR. The table has over 70,000 clones, about 80% seen once. Sequences were obtained from peripheral blood. The receptor set was obtained from a man between 25 and 39 years old with COVID-19, enrolled during active disease. CDR3s include the opening cysteine and the closing phenylalanine or tryptophan. The D gene is left open where the match is weak. Size tells how often a clone was seen (once, few, many) or the class of an expanded clone, and some rows leave it out.

J gene,D gene,clone size,V gene,CDR3 protein,CDR3 DNA
TRBJ2-7,-,-,TRBV19,CASSSDGAAGEQYF,TGTGCCAGTAGTTCAGATGGGGCTGCCGGCGAGCAGTACTTC
TRBJ1-3,-,-,TRBV19,CASSGSSGNTIYF,TGTGCCAGTAGTGGGAGCTCTGGAAACACCATATATTTT
TRBJ2-2,TRBD2,once,TRBV28,CASSFTLAANTGELFF,TGTGCCAGCAGTTTCACACTAGCGGCGAACACCGGGGAGCTGTTTTTT
TRBJ1-2,-,-,TRBV27,CASSSYREGYGYTF,TGTGCCAGCAGTTCTTACCGGGAGGGCTATGGCTACACCTTC
TRBJ2-5,TRBD2,-,TRBV27,CASSFGVAGVGETQYF,TGTGCCAGCAGTTTTGGCGTAGCGGGAGTGGGAGAGACCCAGTACTTC
TRBJ2-2,TRBD1,-,TRBV9,CASSVGDRDTGELFF,TGTGCCAGCAGCGTAGGGGACAGGGATACCGGGGAGCTGTTTTTT
TRBJ2-1,TRBD2,once,TRBV30,CAWMRTSGAYNEQFF,TGTGCCTGGATGAGAACTAGCGGGGCTTACAATGAGCAGTTCTTC
TRBJ2-7,TRBD2,once,TRBV3-1/TRBV3-2,CASAGLAGGPGEQYF,TGTGCCAGCGCCGGACTAGCGGGAGGGCCGGGGGAGCAGTACTTC
TRBJ1-2,TRBD1,few,TRBV6-1,CASTEWTGEGRYGYTF,TGTGCCAGCACTGAATGGACAGGGGAAGGACGATATGGCTACACCTTC
TRBJ1-1,-,-,TRBV7-6,CASSLDSPGEAFF,TGTGCCAGCAGCTTAGACTCCCCGGGTGAAGCTTTCTTT
TRBJ2-3,-,-,TRBV21-1,CASRVPRDRPNLLTDTQYF,TGTGCCAGCAGAGTTCCCCGGGACAGACCCAACCTCCTCACAGATACGCAGTATTTT
TRBJ2-3,-,-,TRBV7-9,CASSLGAGTDTQYF,TGTGCCAGCAGCTTAGGGGCGGGAACAGATACGCAGTATTTT
TRBJ2-7,-,once,TRBV28,CASSSPTERVGF,TGTGCCAGCAGCTCGCCGACGGAGCGGGTGGGCTTC
TRBJ2-4,-,few,TRBV11-3,CASSLGGSDIQYF,TGTGCCAGCAGCTTAGGAGGGTCTGACATTCAGTACTTC
TRBJ1-4,-,-,TRBV27,CASSLRSGEKLFF,TGTGCCAGCAGTTTAAGGAGTGGTGAAAAACTGTTTTTT
TRBJ1-1,-,-,TRBV11-1,CASSLAQKAFF,TGTGCCAGCAGCTTGGCACAAAAAGCTTTCTTT
TRBJ1-4,-,once,TRBV28,CASSFPANEKLFF,TGTGCCAGCAGTTTCCCGGCTAATGAAAAACTGTTTTTT
TRBJ1-5,-,-,TRBV30,CAWTTGSQPQHF,TGTGCCTGGACAACGGGGAGTCAGCCCCAGCATTTT
TRBJ1-1,-,-,TRBV9,CASSALNTEAFF,TGTGCCAGCAGCGCCTTGAACACTGAAGCTTTCTTT
TRBJ1-1,-,-,TRBV11-2,CASSLITRRGTEAFF,TGTGCCAGCAGCTTAATCACCCGAAGGGGAACTGAAGCTTTCTTT
TRBJ2-7,-,-,TRBV30,CACRGQAYEQYF,TGTGCCTGCCGAGGGCAAGCCTACGAGCAGTACTTC
TRBJ2-5,-,-,TRBV10-3,CAISESGREETQYF,TGTGCCATCAGTGAGTCAGGCAGGGAAGAGACCCAGTACTTC
TRBJ1-2,-,-,TRBV4-1,CASSQDNLQLYGYTF,TGCGCCAGCAGCCAAGATAATTTACAGCTTTATGGCTACACCTTC
TRBJ2-2,TRBD2,-,TRBV11-3,CASSSRTSGNTGELFF,TGTGCCAGCAGCTCCCGGACTAGCGGGAACACCGGGGAGCTGTTTTTT
TRBJ1-5,TRBD1,-,TRBV5-6,CASSANTGVGQPQHF,TGTGCCAGCAGCGCGAATACAGGGGTAGGTCAGCCCCAGCATTTT
TRBJ2-1,-,-,TRBV18,CASSPPSSQGYNEQFF,TGTGCCAGCTCACCCCCCTCATCACAGGGCTACAATGAGCAGTTCTTC
TRBJ2-1,TRBD2,-,TRBV10-2,CASSERGGINEQFF,TGCGCCAGCAGTGAGCGGGGGGGGATCAATGAGCAGTTCTTC
TRBJ2-5,-,-,TRBV27,CASSSRGKGTQYF,TGTGCCAGCAGTTCCCGGGGGAAAGGGACCCAGTACTTC
TRBJ2-7,-,-,TRBV6-6,CASSYSRVSGPIEQYF,TGTGCCAGCAGTTACTCACGTGTTAGCGGCCCCATCGAGCAGTACTTC
TRBJ2-3,TRBD2,-,TRBV6-1,CASSEQASGPDTQYF,TGTGCCAGCAGTGAACAGGCTAGCGGCCCAGATACGCAGTATTTT
TRBJ2-1,TRBD1,-,TRBV24-1,CATSDSRQGGAYNEQFF,TGTGCCACCAGTGATTCGAGACAGGGGGGAGCCTACAATGAGCAGTTCTTC
TRBJ1-2,-,-,TRBV7-9,CASSPLPRETNYGYTF,TGTGCCAGCAGCCCCCTCCCAAGGGAGACCAACTATGGCTACACCTTC
TRBJ1-4,-,-,TRBV10-3,CAITPNLGGKLFF,TGTGCCATCACCCCGAATTTGGGGGGAAAACTGTTTTTT
TRBJ2-1,-,-,TRBV3-1/TRBV3-2,CASSPGRLALNEQFF,TGTGCCAGCAGCCCTGGCCGACTGGCGTTGAATGAGCAGTTCTTC
TRBJ2-3,TRBD2,-,TRBV27,CASSFELAEGRGTDTQYF,TGTGCCAGCAGTTTTGAACTAGCGGAAGGGAGGGGCACAGATACGCAGTATTTT
TRBJ2-7,-,-,TRBV29-1,CSVAGANEQYF,TGCAGCGTTGCAGGGGCGAACGAGCAGTACTTC
TRBJ2-6,-,-,TRBV4-1,CASSATQGLGANVLTF,TGCGCCAGCAGTGCGACACAGGGTTTGGGGGCCAACGTCCTGACTTTC
TRBJ2-7,TRBD1,-,TRBV5-1,CASRAGGTGHYEQYF,TGCGCCAGCAGGGCCGGTGGGACAGGACACTACGAGCAGTACTTC
TRBJ1-4,-,-,TRBV19,CASGENEKLFF,TGTGCCAGTGGTGAGAATGAAAAACTGTTTTTT
TRBJ2-1,TRBD2,once,TRBV7-7,CASSLDTSGLNEQFF,TGTGCTAGCAGCTTAGACACTAGCGGTCTCAATGAGCAGTTCTTC
TRBJ2-4,-,-,TRBV28,CASSSFVSSAKNIQYF,TGTGCCAGCAGTTCGTTTGTCAGTTCGGCCAAAAACATTCAGTACTTC
TRBJ1-2,-,-,TRBV28,CASSLPAGEYGYTF,TGTGCCAGCAGTCTCCCGGCGGGCGAGTATGGCTACACCTTC
TRBJ1-5,-,many,TRBV28,CASSLWTGNQPQHF,TGTGCCAGCAGTTTATGGACAGGCAATCAGCCCCAGCATTTT
TRBJ1-1,-,-,TRBV7-2,CASSLHWTRGSNTEAFF,TGTGCCAGCAGCTTACACTGGACTAGGGGTTCGAACACTGAAGCTTTCTTT
TRBJ1-1,-,-,TRBV3-1/TRBV3-2,CASSQDQIGGTEAFF,TGTGCCAGCAGCCAAGATCAAATCGGGGGAACTGAAGCTTTCTTT
TRBJ2-7,TRBD2,-,TRBV20-1,CSAERDYEQYF,TGCAGTGCTGAGCGGGACTACGAGCAGTACTTC